One and the same sample provided the 22 T cell receptor beta chains below, sequenced in a study of early T cells in non-severe SARS-CoV-2 infection. Using its own MiXCR run on the 5' RACE reads, TCRdb lists one record per CDR3 protein. The sample has about 40,000 distinct CDR3 sequences, 4.7% seen once. The sample taken for sequencing was whole blood. The receptors originated from an adult who was a healthcare worker with PCR-confirmed SARS-CoV-2 infection or an uninfected control (not recorded which).

This clonotype was counted at least ten times. The genes are TRBV5-5 and TRBJ2-7, with TRBD1 matching 8 bases. V lost 4 bases to trimming and J lost 3 bases; unmatched junction nucleotides: 12. Germline CDR1 and CDR2: SGHKS and YYEKEE (reference sequence). The CDR3 loop spans 16 amino acids. The CDR3 loop is CASSRSVGQAYYEQYF. In nucleotides, the CDR3 is TGTGCCAGCAGCCGTTCCGTGGGACAGGCTTACTACGAGCAGTACTTC.

Many counts were recorded for this clonotype. The chain uses TRBV29-1 and TRBJ2-1; 7 nucleotides line up with TRBD2. The germline gives CDR1 SQVTM, CDR2 ANQGSEA. The CDR3 contains 11 residues. The CDR3 nucleotides are TGCAGTATGGGGGGGAGTCGTGAGCAGTTCTTC. Translation: CSMGGSREQFF.

The table lists this clonotype with a few counts. This sequence joins TRBV27 and TRBJ2-7; D remains ambiguous. There are 13 residues in the CDR3. The V gene's germline CDR1 is MNHEY and CDR2 SMNVEV (reference sequence). V dropped 3 bases and J dropped 7 bases, with 13 bases sitting between them. Here the CDR3 DNA reads TGTGCCAGCAGTTTGTCAGTGGGTCTAGAGCAGTACTTC. This codes for CASSLSVGLEQYF.

This clonotype was observed a few times. The chain employs TRBV7-2 and TRBJ2-1; D gene unclear. V was clipped by 1 base and J by 11 bases, with 15 bases between them. Germline CDR1 SGHTA, CDR2 FQGNSA. This CDR3 contains 14 residues. For the CDR3, the DNA is TGTGCCAGCAGCTTAGGGTTAGGTTCGGTGAAGCAGTTCTTC. It specifies CASSLGLGSVKQFF.

This clonotype came up a few times. This chain links TRBV3-1 with TRBJ2-1; 8 bases fit TRBD2. CDR3 length: 15 residues. Per germline, CDR1 LGHDT and CDR2 YNNKEL (reference sequence). V was pared by 1 base and J by 10 bases, with 9 bases of the junction left unmatched. The CDR3 nucleotides are TGTGCCAGCAGCCAAGTGGGGATTACTAGCGGAGAGCAGTTCTTC. Amino acids: CASSQVGITSGEQFF.

This clonotype was seen a handful of times. This chain uses TRBV4-3 with TRBJ2-5; 14 nucleotides agree with TRBD2. The germline CDR1 and CDR2 sequences are LGHNA and YSLEER. J lost 0 bases, V lost 4 bases, and 4 bases had no gene match. This CDR3 is built from 17 residues. This CDR3 reads CASSPGLAGGNQETQYF. In DNA, the CDR3 is TGCGCCAGCAGCCCCGGACTAGCGGGGGGCAACCAAGAGACCCAGTACTTC.

In its sample, this clonotype was seen a few times. The J gene is TRBJ2-3, the V gene TRBV10-1, with TRBD1 identical over 8 bases. Germline V lookup: CDR1 WNHNN, CDR2 SYGVQD (reference sequence). V dropped 3 bases and J dropped 0; count of bases not matched to a gene: 2. CDR3 length: 15 amino acids. CDR3 sequence reads: CASSEGTGSTDTQYF. CDR3 nucleotides: TGCGCCAGCAGTGAAGGGACAGGCAGCACAGATACGCAGTATTTT.

Relative to its sample, this clonotype is medium-sized. V and J are TRBV20-1 and TRBJ1-3; TRBD1 is a possible D gene (5 bases). In germline, CDR1 is DFQATT, CDR2 SNEGSKA (reference sequence). V shed 0 bases and J shed 3 bases, with 15 bases lying between them. This CDR3 contains 16 residues. The CDR3 coding sequence is TGCAGTGCTAGAGATCATTCTCGGGGGAATGGAAACACCATATATTTT. This encodes CSARDHSRGNGNTIYF.

This clonotype was seen repeatedly, ten times or more. The chain has TRBV20-1 and TRBJ2-5, with D unclear. CDR1 is DFQATT and CDR2 is SNEGSKA in the germline V gene (reference sequence). The CDR3 sequence is 14 residues long. Trimming shortened V by 4 bases and J by 3 bases, and 15 bases separated the two germline ends. CDR3 coding DNA: TGCAGTGCTACAACGATTTGGACGGAAGAGACCCAGTACTTC. It translates to CSATTIWTEETQYF.

The J gene is TRBJ2-1, the V gene TRBV7-9, with D unclear. The germline V gene encodes CDR1 SEHNR and CDR2 FQNEAQ (reference sequence). CDR3 length: 15 residues. V was clipped by 3 bases and J by 8 bases, with 17 bases between them. Written as DNA, the CDR3 is TGTGCCAGCAGCTTCGACCGATTAGAGCCCGATGAGCAGTTCTTC. Translated, it gives CASSFDRLEPDEQFF.

This clonotype was counted only a few times. In nucleotides, the CDR3 is TGCGCCAGCAGCTTGGGCCTAGCGGGTGCCTACGAGCAGTACTTC. This encodes CASSLGLAGAYEQYF. The J gene is TRBJ2-7, the V gene TRBV5-1; 8 nucleotides line up with TRBD2. This CDR3 region has 15 residues. Germline CDR1 reads SGHRS; CDR2 reads YFSETQ. V dropped 0 bases and J dropped 2; count of bases not matched to a gene: 4.

The rearrangement uses TRBV30 and TRBJ2-7; D gene ambiguous. V lost 8 bases to trimming and J lost 3 bases, with 17 bases between them. There are 13 residues in the CDR3. In germline, CDR1 is GTSNPN, CDR2 SVGIG (reference sequence). The CDR3 DNA is TGTGCCCAGAGCCGTGGTCAGAGCTACGAGCAGTACTTC. It encodes CAQSRGQSYEQYF.

This sequence joins TRBV10-3 and TRBJ2-3; 8 positions agree with TRBD1. V gave up 10 bases and J gave up 4 bases; unmatched junction bases: 7. Germline V CDR1 and CDR2: ENHRY, SYGVKD. The CDR3 runs to 13 residues. This CDR3 reads CATGQGSADTQYF. The DNA of the CDR3 is TGTGCCACCGGACAGGGATCGGCAGATACGCAGTATTTT.

Ten or more counts support this clonotype. The chain employs TRBV29-1 and TRBJ1-1, with a possible D match to TRBD1 (6 bases). Trimming cost V 1 base and J 5 bases, with 14 bases left between them. The CDR3 sequence is 14 residues long. Germline loops: CDR1 SQVTM, CDR2 ANQGSEA. The CDR3 DNA reads as TGCAGCGTTGAAGGTCGACAGGTTAGGACTGAAGCTTTCTTT. Amino acid sequence: CSVEGRQVRTEAFF.

The table lists this clonotype with a few counts. This chain joins TRBV12-3 or TRBV12-4 and TRBJ1-5; the D is unclear. CDR3 length equals 17 residues. The V end was cut by 1 base, the J end by 1 base, with 14 bases between. CDR3 sequence (DNA): TGTGCCAGCAGTTTAGGGTCGGCCTCCCAGAGCAATCAGCCCCAGCATTTT. Encoded protein: CASSLGSASQSNQPQHF.

This clonotype came up a few times. The chain couples TRBV28 to TRBJ2-7; the match to TRBD1 covers 7 bases. The germline gives CDR1 MDHEN, CDR2 SYDVKM. The V and J ends lost 2 bases and 5 bases, in that order; junction bases with no gene match: 3. The CDR3 spans 13 residues. The CDR3 nucleotides are TGTGCCAGCAGTTTAAGCACAGGGGACGAGCAGTACTTC. Amino acid sequence: CASSLSTGDEQYF.

This clonotype was counted at least ten times. CDR3 in amino acids: CSASNTTQYF. The CDR3 bases are TGCAGTGCTAGTAATACAACCCAGTACTTC. V is TRBV20-1 and J is TRBJ2-5, with D uncertain. CDR3 length: 10 amino acids. Germline V gene sequence: CDR1 DFQATT, CDR2 SNEGSKA (reference sequence). Trimming pared 3 bases from V and 8 bases from J, leaving 7 bases between.

The chain has TRBV3-2 and TRBJ1-1; TRBD1 is the table's D call, not checked against the DNA. TRBV3-2 is flagged as a pseudogene. The CDR3 runs 15 residues. This chain's CDR3 is CASSQGVGADTEAFF. The CDR3 DNA reads TGTGCCAGCAGCCAAGGGGTGGGCGCGGACACTGAAGCTTTCTTT.

The sample holds many counts of this clonotype. The chain combines TRBV29-1 with TRBJ2-2; D is uncertain. The CDR3 consists of 11 residues. The V gene's germline CDR1 is SQVTM and CDR2 ANQGSEA. CDR3 protein: CGCANTGELFF. Here the CDR3 DNA reads TGCGGGTGTGCTAACACCGGGGAGCTGTTTTTT.

This clonotype was detected a few times. The genes are TRBV7-9 and TRBJ1-6; TRBD1 agrees at 10 bases. The CDR3 has 15 amino acids. Germline V gives CDR1 SEHNR, CDR2 FQNEAQ (reference sequence). With V trimmed by 5 bases and J by 7 bases, 5 bases remained unmatched. The CDR3 sequence: CASSARTGGNSPLHF. The CDR3 nucleotides are TGTGCCAGCAGCGCGAGGACAGGGGGGAATTCACCCCTCCACTTT.

A word on this clonotype: Just one base apart from a much larger clone, this may be a read error. V gene TRBV11-2 combines with J gene TRBJ1-1; a possible D gene is TRBD1 (5 bases). This CDR3 spans 15 amino acids. CDR1 SGHAT and CDR2 FQNNGV come from the germline V gene. Trimming cost V 4 bases and J 4 bases, with 16 bases left between them. CDR3 protein: CASSSGHTLVTEAFF. The CDR3 nucleotides are TGTGCCAGCAGCTCAGGACACACTCTCGTCACTGAAGCTTTCTTT.

This clonotype appeared a few times. The J gene is TRBJ1-4, the V gene TRBV30; D ambiguous. The CDR3 covers 13 residues. V was pared by 3 bases and J by 12 bases, with 17 bases between. CDR1 is GTSNPN and CDR2 is SVGIG in the germline V gene (reference sequence). The CDR3: CAWRGSRVGELFF. The CDR3 DNA reads as TGTGCCTGGAGGGGCAGTCGCGTTGGGGAACTGTTTTTT.